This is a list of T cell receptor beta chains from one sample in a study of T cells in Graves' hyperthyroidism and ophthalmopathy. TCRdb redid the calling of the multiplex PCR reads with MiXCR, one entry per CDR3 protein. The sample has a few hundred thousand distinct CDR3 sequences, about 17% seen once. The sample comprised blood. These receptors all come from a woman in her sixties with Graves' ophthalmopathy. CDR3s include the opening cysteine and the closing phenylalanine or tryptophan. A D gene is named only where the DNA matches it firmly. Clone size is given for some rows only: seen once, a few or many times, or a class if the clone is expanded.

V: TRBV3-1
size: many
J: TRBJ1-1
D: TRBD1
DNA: TGTGCCAGCAGCCGCATGACAGGGGACACTGAAGCTTTCTTT
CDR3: CASSRMTGDTEAFF

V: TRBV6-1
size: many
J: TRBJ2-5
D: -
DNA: TGTGCCAGCATGGATAGCGAGGAGACCCAGTACTTC
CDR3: CASMDSEETQYF

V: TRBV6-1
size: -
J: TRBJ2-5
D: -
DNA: TGTGCCAGCAGTCTCCGACGAGGTGAAGAGACCCAGTACTTC
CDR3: CASSLRRGEETQYF

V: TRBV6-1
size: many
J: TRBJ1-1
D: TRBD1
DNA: TGTGCCAGCAGTCCACAGGGGCTGGACAACACTGAAGCTTTCTTT
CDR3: CASSPQGLDNTEAFF

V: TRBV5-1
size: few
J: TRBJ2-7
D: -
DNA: TGCGCCAGCAGCTTGGAAACGCAGGGAGACGAGCAGTACTTC
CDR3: CASSLETQGDEQYF

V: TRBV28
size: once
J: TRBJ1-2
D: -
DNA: TGTGCCAGCGACCGAGGGGGCTATGGCTACACCTTC
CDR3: CASDRGGYGYTF

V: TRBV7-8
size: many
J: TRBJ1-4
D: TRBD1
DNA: TGTGCCAGCAGCCCCGCGACAGGGTCATTTGAAAAACTGTTTTTT
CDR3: CASSPATGSFEKLFF

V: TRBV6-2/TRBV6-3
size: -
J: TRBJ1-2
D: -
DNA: TGTGCCAGCAGAATCACTACAGATTATGGCTACACCTTC
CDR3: CASRITTDYGYTF

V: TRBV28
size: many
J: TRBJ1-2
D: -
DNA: TGTGCCAGCAGTTCAGGAGGCTATGGCTACACCTTC
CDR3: CASSSGGYGYTF

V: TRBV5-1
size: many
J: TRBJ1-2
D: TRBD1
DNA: TGCGCCAGCAGCAACTACAGGGGCATCAGACGGGGCTACACCTTC
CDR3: CASSNYRGIRRGYTF

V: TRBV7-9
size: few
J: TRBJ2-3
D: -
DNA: TGTGCCAGCAGCTACCCGAGACAGAGCACAGATACGCAGTATTTT
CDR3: CASSYPRQSTDTQYF

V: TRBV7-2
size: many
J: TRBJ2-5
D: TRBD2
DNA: TGTGCCAGCAGCCCAACTAGCGGGAGGGGTGGGGAGACCCAGTACTTC
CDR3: CASSPTSGRGGETQYF

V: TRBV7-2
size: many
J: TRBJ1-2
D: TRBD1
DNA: TGTGCCAGCAGCCCAACTGGACAGGGCGGCTATGGCTACACCTTC
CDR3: CASSPTGQGGYGYTF

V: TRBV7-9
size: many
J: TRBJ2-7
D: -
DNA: TGTGCCAGCAGTTCAATCTGGGAGCAGTACTTC
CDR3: CASSSIWEQYF

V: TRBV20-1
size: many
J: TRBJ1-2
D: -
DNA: TGCAGTGCTAGAGTCGGGGGATATGGCTACACCTTC
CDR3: CSARVGGYGYTF

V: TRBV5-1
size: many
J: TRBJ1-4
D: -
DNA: TGCGCCAGCACCGGACGGTCCGATGAAAAACTGTTTTTT
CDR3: CASTGRSDEKLFF

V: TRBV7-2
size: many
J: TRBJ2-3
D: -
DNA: TGTGCCAGCAGCGCCCGGGGGAGTGGGGGCACAGATACGCAGTATTTT
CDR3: CASSARGSGGTDTQYF

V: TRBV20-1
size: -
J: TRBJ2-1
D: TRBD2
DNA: TGCAGTGCTAGAGTTCGGACTAGCGGGAGCTCCTACAATGAGCAGTTCTTC
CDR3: CSARVRTSGSSYNEQFF

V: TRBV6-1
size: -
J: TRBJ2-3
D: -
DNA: TGTGCCACCAGGAGTGCGGGGAGCACAGATACGCAGTATTTT
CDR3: CATRSAGSTDTQYF

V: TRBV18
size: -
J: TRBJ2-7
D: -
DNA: TGTGCCAGCTCATCCCGGCCCATACAGGGATTAACCTACGAGCAGTACTTC
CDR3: CASSSRPIQGLTYEQYF

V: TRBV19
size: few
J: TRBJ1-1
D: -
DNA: TGTGCCAGTAAGATCCCCGGAAGATATGAAGCTTTCTTT
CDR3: CASKIPGRYEAFF

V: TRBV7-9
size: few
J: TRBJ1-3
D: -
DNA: TGTGCCAGCAGCTTAGCAATCCCGGGGTACACCATATATTTT
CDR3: CASSLAIPGYTIYF

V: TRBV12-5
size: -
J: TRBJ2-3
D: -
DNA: TGTGCTAGTGCCCAACCCGGGACATACAGCACAGATACGCAGTATTTT
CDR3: CASAQPGTYSTDTQYF

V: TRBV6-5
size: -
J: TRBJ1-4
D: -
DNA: TGTGCCAGCAGTTATGGGGCGATGAATGAAAAACTGTTTTTT
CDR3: CASSYGAMNEKLFF

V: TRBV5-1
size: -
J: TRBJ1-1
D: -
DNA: TGCGCCAACCCAGGGGTTTCGTATACAGCCACTGAAGCTTTCTTT
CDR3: CANPGVSYTATEAFF

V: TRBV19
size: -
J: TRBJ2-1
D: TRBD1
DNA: TGTGCCAGTAGTTCGTCGGCGGGGACAGGGGGCCCATATGAGCAGTTCTTC
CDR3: CASSSSAGTGGPYEQFF

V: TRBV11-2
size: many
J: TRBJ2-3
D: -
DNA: TGTGCCAGCAGCTCTTCAGATACGCAGTATTTT
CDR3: CASSSSDTQYF

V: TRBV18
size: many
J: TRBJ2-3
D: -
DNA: TGTGCCAGCTTACCGGGAGTCAGCACAGATACGCAGTATTTT
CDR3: CASLPGVSTDTQYF

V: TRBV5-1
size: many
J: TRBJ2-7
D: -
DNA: TGCGCCAGCAGCTTGGCTGGAACCGAGCAGTACTTC
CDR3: CASSLAGTEQYF

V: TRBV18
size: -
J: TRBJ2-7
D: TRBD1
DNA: TGTGCCAGCTCACCGGGACAGGTAACGTACGAGCAGTACTTC
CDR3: CASSPGQVTYEQYF

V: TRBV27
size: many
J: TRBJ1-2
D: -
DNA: TGTGCCAGCAGTTTATCGTGGGGTCAGGGATACTATGGCTACACCTTC
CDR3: CASSLSWGQGYYGYTF

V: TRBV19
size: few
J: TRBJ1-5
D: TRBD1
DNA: TGTGCCAGTAGTACTCCCGGGACAGGGCGCAACCAGCCCCAGCATTTT
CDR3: CASSTPGTGRNQPQHF

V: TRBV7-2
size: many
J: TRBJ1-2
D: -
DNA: TGTGCCAGCAGCTCCGCCGGGAGGAGGGTGGGCTATGGCTACACCTTC
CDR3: CASSSAGRRVGYGYTF

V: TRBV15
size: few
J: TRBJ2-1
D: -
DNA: TGTGCCACCAGCAGACCCGGGATGGGCCAGTTCTTC
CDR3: CATSRPGMGQFF

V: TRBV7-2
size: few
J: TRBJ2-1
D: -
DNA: TGTGCCAGCAGCTTTCGAGGGGGGGTTCTGATGGAGCAGTTCTTC
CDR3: CASSFRGGVLMEQFF

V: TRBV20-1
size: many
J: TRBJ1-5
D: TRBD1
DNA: TGCAGTGCTAGAATAGGCGGGAGGACAGGGGGACAGCCCCAGCATTTT
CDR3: CSARIGGRTGGQPQHF

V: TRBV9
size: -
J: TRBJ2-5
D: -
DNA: TGTGCCAGCAGCGCCGGAATGGGCGAGACCCAGTACTTC
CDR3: CASSAGMGETQYF